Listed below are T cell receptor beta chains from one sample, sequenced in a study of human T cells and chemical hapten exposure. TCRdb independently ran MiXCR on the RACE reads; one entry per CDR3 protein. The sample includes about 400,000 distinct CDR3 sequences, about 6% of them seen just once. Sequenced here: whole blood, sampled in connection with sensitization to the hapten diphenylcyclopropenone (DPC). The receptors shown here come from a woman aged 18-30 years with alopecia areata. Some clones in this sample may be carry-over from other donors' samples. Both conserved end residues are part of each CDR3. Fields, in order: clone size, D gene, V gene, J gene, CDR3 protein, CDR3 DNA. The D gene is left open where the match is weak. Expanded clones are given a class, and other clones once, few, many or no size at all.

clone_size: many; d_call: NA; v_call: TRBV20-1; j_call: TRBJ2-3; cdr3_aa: CSARDTETGLRDTQYF; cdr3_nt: TGCAGTGCTAGAGATACCGAGACAGGTCTAAGAGATACGCAGTATTTT
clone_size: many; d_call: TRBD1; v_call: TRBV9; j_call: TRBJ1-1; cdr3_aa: CASSATGGAGTEAFF; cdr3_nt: TGTGCCAGCAGCGCGACAGGGGGCGCGGGCACTGAAGCTTTCTTT
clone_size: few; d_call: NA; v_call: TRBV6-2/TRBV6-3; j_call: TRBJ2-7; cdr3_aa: CASTNKAPYEQYF; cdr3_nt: TGTGCCAGCACCAATAAGGCCCCCTACGAGCAGTACTTC
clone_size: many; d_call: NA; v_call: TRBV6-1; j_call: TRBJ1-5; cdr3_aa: CASRTGEVHQPQHF; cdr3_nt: TGTGCCAGCAGGACCGGGGAGGTCCATCAGCCCCAGCATTTT
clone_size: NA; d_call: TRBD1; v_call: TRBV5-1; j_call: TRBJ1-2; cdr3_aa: CASSETGGNYGYTF; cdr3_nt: TGCGCCAGCAGCGAGACAGGGGGCAACTATGGCTACACCTTC
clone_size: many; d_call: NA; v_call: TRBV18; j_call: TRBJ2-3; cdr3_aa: CASSPPAPSTDTQYF; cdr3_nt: TGTGCCAGCTCACCACCCGCTCCCAGCACAGATACGCAGTATTTT
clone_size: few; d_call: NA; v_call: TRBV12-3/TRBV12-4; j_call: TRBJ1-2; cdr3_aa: CASRKGDLLGYTF; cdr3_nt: TGTGCCAGCAGAAAAGGAGATTTGCTTGGCTACACCTTC
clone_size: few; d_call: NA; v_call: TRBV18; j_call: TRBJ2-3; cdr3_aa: CASSSKQGWADTQYF; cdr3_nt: TGTGCCAGCTCGTCAAAACAGGGTTGGGCAGATACGCAGTATTTT
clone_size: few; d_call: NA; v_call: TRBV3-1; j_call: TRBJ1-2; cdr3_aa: CASSLRGAEGYTF; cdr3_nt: TGTGCCAGCAGCCTGAGAGGGGCCGAAGGCTACACCTTC
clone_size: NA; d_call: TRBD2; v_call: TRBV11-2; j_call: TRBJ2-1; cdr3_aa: CASSLVGTSGSAEQFF; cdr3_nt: TGTGCCAGCAGCTTAGTGGGGACTAGCGGTTCCGCTGAGCAGTTCTTC
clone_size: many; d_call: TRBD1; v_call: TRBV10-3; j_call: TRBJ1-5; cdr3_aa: CAIRAEEGTGISNQPQHF; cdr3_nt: TGTGCCATCAGGGCCGAAGAAGGGACAGGGATTAGCAATCAGCCCCAGCATTTT
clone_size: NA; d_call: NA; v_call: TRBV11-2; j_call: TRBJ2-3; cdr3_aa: CASSTIEGYTQYF; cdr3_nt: TGTGCCAGCAGCACGATTGAGGGGTATACGCAGTATTTT
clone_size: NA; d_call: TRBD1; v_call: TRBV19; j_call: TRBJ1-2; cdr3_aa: CASSFAGTGVGYTF; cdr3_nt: TGTGCCAGTAGTTTTGCCGGGACAGGGGTCGGCTACACCTTC
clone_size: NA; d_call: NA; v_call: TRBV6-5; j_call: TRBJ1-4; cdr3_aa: CASSSGGEKLFF; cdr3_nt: TGTGCCAGCAGTTCGGGAGGGGAAAAACTGTTTTTT
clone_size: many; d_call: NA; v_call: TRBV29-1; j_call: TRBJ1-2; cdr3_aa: CSAEWDGYTF; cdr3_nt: TGCAGCGCGGAGTGGGATGGCTACACCTTC
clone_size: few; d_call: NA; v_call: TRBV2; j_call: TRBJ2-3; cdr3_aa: CASRAETGTDTQYF; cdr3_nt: TGTGCCAGCAGAGCCGAGACAGGCACAGATACGCAGTATTTT
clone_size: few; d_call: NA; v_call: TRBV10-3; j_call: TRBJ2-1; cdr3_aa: CATRQESSYNEQFF; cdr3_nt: TGTGCCACCAGACAGGAGAGCTCCTACAATGAGCAGTTCTTC
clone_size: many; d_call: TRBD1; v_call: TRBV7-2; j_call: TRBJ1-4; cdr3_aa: CASSLQGATNEKLFF; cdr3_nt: TGTGCCAGCAGCTTACAGGGGGCGACTAATGAAAAACTGTTTTTT
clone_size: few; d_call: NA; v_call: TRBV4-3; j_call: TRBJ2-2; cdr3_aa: CASSQDLANTGELFF; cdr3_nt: TGCGCCAGCAGCCAAGATTTGGCCAACACCGGGGAGCTGTTTTTT
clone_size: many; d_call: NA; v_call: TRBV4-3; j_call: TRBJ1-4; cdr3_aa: CASSQGSGSANEKLFF; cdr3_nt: TGCGCCAGCAGCCAGGGGTCCGGGAGCGCTAATGAAAAACTGTTTTTT
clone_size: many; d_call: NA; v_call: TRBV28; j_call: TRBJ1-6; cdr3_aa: CASSLFAGSPLHF; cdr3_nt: TGTGCCAGCAGTTTATTTGCAGGTTCACCCCTCCACTTT
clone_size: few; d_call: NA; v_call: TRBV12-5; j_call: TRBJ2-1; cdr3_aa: CASGLVHWGSYYNEQFF; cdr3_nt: TGTGCTAGTGGTTTGGTACATTGGGGATCTTACTACAATGAGCAGTTCTTC
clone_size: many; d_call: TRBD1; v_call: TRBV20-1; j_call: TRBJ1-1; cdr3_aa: CSARGTGDPTIEAFF; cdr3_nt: TGCAGTGCTAGAGGAACAGGGGATCCTACTATTGAAGCTTTCTTT
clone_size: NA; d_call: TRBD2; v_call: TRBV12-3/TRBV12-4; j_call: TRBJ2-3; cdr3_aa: CASSFAGGRGYTQYF; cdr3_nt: TGTGCCAGCAGTTTTGCGGGGGGGCGAGGATATACGCAGTATTTT
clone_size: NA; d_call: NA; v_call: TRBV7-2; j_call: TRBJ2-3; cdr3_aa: CASSLEYYTDTQYF; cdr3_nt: TGTGCCAGCAGCTTAGAGTATTATACAGATACGCAGTATTTT
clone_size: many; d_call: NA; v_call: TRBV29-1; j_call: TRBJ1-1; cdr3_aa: CSVVLGLHTEAFF; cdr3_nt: TGCAGCGTCGTACTCGGTTTACACACTGAAGCTTTCTTT
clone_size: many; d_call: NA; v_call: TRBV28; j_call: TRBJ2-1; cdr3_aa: CASSPGEEQFF; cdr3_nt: TGTGCCAGCAGTCCGGGGGAGGAGCAGTTCTTC
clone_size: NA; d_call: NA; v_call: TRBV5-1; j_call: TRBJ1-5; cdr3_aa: CASSLIAGGNQPQHF; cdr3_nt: TGCGCCAGCAGCTTGATAGCAGGGGGCAATCAGCCCCAGCATTTT
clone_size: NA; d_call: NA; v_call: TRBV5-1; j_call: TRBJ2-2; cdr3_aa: CASSLGSGGLTGELFF; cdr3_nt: TGCGCCAGCAGCCTGGGGTCGGGGGGCCTCACCGGGGAGCTGTTTTTT
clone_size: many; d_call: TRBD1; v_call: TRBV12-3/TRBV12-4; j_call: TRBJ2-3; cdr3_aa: CASSRDRVCAQYF; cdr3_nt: TGTGCCAGCAGTCGAGACAGGGTGTGTGCGCAGTATTTT
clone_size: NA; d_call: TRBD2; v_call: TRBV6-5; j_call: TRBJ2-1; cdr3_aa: CASSYENTRFERGVGEQFF; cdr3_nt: TGTGCCAGCAGCTACGAAAATACCCGGTTCGAGCGGGGGGTTGGTGAGCAGTTCTTC
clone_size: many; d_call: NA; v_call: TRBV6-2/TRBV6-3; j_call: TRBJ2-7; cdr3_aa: CASSYEGRYEQYF; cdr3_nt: TGTGCCAGCAGTTACGAGGGACGCTACGAGCAGTACTTC
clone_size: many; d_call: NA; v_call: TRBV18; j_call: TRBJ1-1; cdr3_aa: CASSPPNQGNTEAFF; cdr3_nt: TGTGCCAGCTCACCACCAAATCAGGGGAACACTGAAGCTTTCTTT
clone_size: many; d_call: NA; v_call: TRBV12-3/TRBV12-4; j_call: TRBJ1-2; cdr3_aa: CASSLGAGGYTF; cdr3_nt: TGTGCCAGCAGTTTAGGGGCTGGTGGCTACACCTTC
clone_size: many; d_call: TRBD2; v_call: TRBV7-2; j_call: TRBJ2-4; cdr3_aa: CASSETSGRIAKNIQYF; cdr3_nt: TGTGCCAGCAGCGAAACTAGCGGCCGAATAGCCAAAAACATTCAGTACTTC
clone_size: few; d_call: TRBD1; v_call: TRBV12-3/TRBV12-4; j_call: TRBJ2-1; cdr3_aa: CASSRRGYNEQFF; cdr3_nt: TGTGCCAGCAGTCGCAGGGGGTACAATGAGCAGTTCTTC
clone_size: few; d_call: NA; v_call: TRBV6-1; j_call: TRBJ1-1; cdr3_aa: CASSRDTSGDPEAFF; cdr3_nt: TGTGCCAGCAGCCGGGACACTTCTGGGGATCCTGAAGCTTTCTTT
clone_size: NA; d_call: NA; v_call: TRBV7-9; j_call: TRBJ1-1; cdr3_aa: CGTSGSRGEAFF; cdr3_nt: TGTGGGACCTCGGGGTCCAGGGGTGAAGCTTTCTTT
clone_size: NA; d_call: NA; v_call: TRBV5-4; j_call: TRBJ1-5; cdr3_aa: CASSLDGNLRPQHF; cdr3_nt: TGTGCCAGCAGCCTAGACGGCAACCTCCGCCCCCAGCATTTT